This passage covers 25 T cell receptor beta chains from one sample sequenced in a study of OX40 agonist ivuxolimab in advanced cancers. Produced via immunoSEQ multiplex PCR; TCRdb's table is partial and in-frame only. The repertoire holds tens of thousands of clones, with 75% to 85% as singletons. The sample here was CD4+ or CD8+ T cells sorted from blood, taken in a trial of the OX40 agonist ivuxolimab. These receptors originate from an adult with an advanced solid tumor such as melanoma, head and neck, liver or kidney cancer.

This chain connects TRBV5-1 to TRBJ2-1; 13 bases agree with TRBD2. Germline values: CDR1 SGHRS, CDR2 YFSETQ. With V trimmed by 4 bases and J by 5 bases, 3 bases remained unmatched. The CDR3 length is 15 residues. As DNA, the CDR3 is TGCGCCAGCAGCCCCGGGACTAGCGGGGACAATGAGCAGTTCTTC. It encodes CASSPGTSGDNEQFF.

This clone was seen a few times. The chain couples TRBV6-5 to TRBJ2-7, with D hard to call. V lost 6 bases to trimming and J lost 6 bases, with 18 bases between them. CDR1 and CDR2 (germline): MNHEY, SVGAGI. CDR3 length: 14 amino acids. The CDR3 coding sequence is TGTGCCAGCAGGAGTGGGCCCTTGCCGGGCGAGCAGTACTTC. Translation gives CASRSGPLPGEQYF.

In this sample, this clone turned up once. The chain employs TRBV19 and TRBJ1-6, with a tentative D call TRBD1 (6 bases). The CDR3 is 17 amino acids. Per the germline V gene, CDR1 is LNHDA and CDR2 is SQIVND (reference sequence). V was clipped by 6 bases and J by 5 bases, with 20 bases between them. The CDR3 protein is CASRLKGGAGHNSPLHF. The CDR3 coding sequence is TGTGCCAGTAGGCTAAAAGGGGGGGCCGGACATAATTCACCCCTCCACTTT. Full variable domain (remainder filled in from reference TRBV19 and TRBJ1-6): DGGITQSPKYLFRKEGQNVTLSCEQNLNHDAMYWYRQDPGQGLRLIYYSQIVNDFQKGDIAEGYSVSREKKESFPLTVTSAQKNPTAFYLCASRLKGGAGHNSPLHFGNGTRLTVT.

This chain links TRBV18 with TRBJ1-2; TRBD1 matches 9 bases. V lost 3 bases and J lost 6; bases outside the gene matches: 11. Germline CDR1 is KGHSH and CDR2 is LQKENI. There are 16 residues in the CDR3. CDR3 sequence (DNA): TGTGCCAGCTCACCGCAACCGGGACAGGGAGGGCATGGCTACACCTTC. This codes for CASSPQPGQGGHGYTF.

CDR3 sequence: CASSYPRWEQFF. The CDR3 bases are TGTGCCAGCAGCTACCCCCGTTGGGAGCAGTTCTTC. The chain joins TRBV7-8 to TRBJ2-1, with D hard to call. Germline CDR1 is SGHVS and CDR2 is FQNEAQ. CDR3 size: 12 residues. V was clipped by 4 bases and J by 10 bases, with 11 bases between them.

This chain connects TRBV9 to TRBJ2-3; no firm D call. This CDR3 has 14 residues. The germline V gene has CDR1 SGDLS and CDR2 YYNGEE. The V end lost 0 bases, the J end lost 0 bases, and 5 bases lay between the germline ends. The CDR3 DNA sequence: TGTGCCAGCAGCGTAGTCGGCAGCACAGATACGCAGTATTTT. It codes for CASSVVGSTDTQYF.

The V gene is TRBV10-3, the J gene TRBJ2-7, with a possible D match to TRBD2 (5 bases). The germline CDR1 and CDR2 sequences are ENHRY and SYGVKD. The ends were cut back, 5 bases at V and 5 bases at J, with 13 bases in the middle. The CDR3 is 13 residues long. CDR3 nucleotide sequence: TGTGCCATCAGTACCGGGGTTCGGAACGAGCAGTACTTC. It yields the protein CAISTGVRNEQYF.

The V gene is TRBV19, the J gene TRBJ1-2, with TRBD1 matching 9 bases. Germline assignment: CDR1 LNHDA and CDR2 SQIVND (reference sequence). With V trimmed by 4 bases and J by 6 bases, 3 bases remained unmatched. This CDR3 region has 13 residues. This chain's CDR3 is CASSKGTGHGYTF. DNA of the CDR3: TGTGCCAGTAGTAAAGGGACAGGGCATGGCTACACCTTC.

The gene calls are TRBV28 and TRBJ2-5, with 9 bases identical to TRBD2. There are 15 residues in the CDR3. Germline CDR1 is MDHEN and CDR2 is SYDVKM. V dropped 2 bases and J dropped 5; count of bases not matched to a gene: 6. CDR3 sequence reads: CASSLAGGPEETQYF. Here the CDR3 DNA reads TGTGCCAGCAGTTTAGCGGGGGGGCCCGAGGAGACCCAGTACTTC.

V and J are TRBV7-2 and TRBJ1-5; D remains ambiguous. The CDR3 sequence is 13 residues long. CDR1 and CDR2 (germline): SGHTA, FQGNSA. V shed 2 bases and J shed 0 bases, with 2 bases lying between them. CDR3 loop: CASSLSSNQPQHF. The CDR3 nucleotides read TGTGCCAGCAGCTTATCTAGCAATCAGCCCCAGCATTTT.

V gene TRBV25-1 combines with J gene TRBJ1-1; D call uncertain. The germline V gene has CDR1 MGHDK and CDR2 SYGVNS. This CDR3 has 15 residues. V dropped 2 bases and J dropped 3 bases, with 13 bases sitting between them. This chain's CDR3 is CASSELKGAHTEAFF. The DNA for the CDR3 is TGTGCCAGCAGTGAACTCAAGGGTGCGCACACTGAAGCTTTCTTT.

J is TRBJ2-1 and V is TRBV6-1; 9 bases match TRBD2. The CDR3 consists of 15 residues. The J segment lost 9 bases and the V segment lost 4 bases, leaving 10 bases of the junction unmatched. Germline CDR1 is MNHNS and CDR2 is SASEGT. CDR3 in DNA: TGTGCCAGCAGTGCCGCGGGAGGGAGGATCAGTGAGCAGTTCTTC. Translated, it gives CASSAAGGRISEQFF.

CDR3 sequence: CAIKGSGFTEAFF. CDR3 in DNA: TGTGCCATCAAAGGGAGTGGTTTCACTGAAGCTTTCTTT. The J gene is TRBJ1-1, the V gene TRBV10-3; D call uncertain. CDR3 length: 13 amino acids. The germline CDR1 and CDR2 sequences are ENHRY and SYGVKD. With 7 bases removed from V and 4 bases from J, the gap between germline ends came to 13 bases.

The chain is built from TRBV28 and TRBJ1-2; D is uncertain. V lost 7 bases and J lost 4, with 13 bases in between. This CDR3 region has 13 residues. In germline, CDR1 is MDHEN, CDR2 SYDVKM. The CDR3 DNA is TGTGCCAGCAAAATGGCAGCCTTCTATGGCTACACCTTC. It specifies CASKMAAFYGYTF.

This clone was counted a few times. The CDR3 region is CASSLEAGNSPLHF. The CDR3 DNA reads TGTGCCAGCAGCTTAGAGGCAGGCAATTCACCCCTCCACTTT. The J gene is TRBJ1-6, the V gene TRBV7-9; D unresolved. Germline V lookup: CDR1 SEHNR, CDR2 FQNEAQ (reference sequence). V gave up 1 base and J gave up 7 bases, with 8 bases separating them. This CDR3 has 14 residues.

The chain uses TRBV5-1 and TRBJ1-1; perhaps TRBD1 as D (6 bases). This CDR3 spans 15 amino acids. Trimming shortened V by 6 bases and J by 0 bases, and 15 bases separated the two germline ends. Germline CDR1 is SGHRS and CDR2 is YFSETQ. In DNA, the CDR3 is TGCGCCAGCAAGGACAGTACGCTTATGAACACTGAAGCTTTCTTT. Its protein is CASKDSTLMNTEAFF.

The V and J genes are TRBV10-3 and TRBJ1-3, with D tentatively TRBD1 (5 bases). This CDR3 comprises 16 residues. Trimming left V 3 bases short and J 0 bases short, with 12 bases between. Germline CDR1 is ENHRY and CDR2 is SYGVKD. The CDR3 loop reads CAISDMGGSSGNTIYF. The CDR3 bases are TGTGCCATCAGTGATATGGGGGGTTCCTCTGGAAACACCATATATTTT.

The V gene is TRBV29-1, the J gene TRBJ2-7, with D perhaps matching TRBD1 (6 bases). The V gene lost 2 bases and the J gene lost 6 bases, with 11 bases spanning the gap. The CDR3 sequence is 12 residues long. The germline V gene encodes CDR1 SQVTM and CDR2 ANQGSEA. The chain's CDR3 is CSVEWQGSEQYF. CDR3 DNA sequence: TGCAGCGTTGAATGGCAGGGGTCCGAGCAGTACTTC.

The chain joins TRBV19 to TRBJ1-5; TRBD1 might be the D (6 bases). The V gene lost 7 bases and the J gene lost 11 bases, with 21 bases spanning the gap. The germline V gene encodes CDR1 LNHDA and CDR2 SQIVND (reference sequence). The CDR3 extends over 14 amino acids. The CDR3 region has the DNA TGTGCCAGTATAGAGAGGGGGGGCCCGGCGGCCCAGCATTTT. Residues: CASIERGGPAAQHF.

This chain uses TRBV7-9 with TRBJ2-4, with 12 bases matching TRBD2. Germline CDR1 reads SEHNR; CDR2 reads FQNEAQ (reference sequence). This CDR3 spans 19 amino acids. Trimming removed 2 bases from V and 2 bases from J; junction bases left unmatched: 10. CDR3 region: CASSLSVLAGGPPKNIQYF. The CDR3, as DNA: TGTGCCAGCAGCTTATCTGTTCTAGCGGGGGGGCCTCCCAAAAACATTCAGTACTTC. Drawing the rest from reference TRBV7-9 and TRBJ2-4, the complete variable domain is DTGVSQNPRHKITKRGQNVTFRCDPISEHNRLYWYRQTLGQGPEFLTYFQNEAQLEKSRLLSDRFSAERPKGSFSTLEIQRTEQGDSAMYLCASSLSVLAGGPPKNIQYFGAGTRLSVL.

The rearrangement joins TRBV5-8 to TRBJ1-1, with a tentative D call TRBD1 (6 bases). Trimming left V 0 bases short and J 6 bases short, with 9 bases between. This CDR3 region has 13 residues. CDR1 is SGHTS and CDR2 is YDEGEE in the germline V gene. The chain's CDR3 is CASSLAGQSEAFF. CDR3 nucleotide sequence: TGTGCCAGCAGCTTGGCCGGACAGTCTGAAGCTTTCTTT.

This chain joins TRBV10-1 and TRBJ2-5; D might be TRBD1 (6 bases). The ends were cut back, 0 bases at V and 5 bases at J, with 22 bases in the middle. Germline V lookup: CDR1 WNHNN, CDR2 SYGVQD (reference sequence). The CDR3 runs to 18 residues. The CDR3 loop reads CASSESTGQGRLRETQYF. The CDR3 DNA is TGCGCCAGCAGTGAGTCGACGGGGCAGGGGCGTTTGCGCGAGACCCAGTACTTC.

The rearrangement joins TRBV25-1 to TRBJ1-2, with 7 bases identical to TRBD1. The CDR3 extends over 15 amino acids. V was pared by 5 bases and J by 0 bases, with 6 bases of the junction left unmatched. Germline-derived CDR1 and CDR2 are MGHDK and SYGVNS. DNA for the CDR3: TGTGCCAGCAGTAAAGGGGGGACAGCTAACTATGGCTACACCTTC. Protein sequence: CASSKGGTANYGYTF.

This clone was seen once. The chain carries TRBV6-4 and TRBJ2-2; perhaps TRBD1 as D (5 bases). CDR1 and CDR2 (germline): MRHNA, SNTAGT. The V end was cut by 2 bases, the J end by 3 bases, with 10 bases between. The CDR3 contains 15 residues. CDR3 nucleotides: TGTGCCAGCAGTGACAGCGACAGACACACCGGGGAGCTGTTTTTT. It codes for CASSDSDRHTGELFF.

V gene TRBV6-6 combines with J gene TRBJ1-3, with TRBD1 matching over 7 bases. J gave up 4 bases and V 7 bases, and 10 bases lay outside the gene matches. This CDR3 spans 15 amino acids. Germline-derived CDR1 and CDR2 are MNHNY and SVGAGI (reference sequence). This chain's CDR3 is CASTTPGQLGNTIYF. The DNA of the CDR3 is TGTGCCAGCACCACTCCGGGACAGCTAGGAAACACCATATATTTT.